This T cell receptor (beta chain) was sequenced during a study of cytomegalovirus exposure and HLA in healthy donors (dated by TCRdb to the late 2010s). About the full investigation: In an earlier analysis of fewer than 750 of the donors, 250 to 350 Gb of sequence data and some 120 million unique TCR beta sequences from 180 million or so T cells were reported. A later analysis re-analyzed previously published TCR beta repertoires from hundreds of donors and added high-resolution HLA genotyping to study TCR occurrence patterns. A later genetic analysis used genome-wide SNP genotypes for about 65% of the roughly 700 donors, treating that subset as a discovery cohort. The T cell repertoires of under 700 subjects were profiled by immunosequencing and related to cytomegalovirus serostatus. HLA typing covered class I and class II loci at four-digit resolution. Donor age, sex, ethnicity and CMV serostatus were collected together with the repertoire data. The study aimed to test whether cataloging public T cell receptors could reveal signatures of past pathogen exposure. Approximately 330 gigabases of sequencing data and around 88 million unique TCR sequences made up an early release that covered under 750 HLA-typed donors. To predict cytomegalovirus infection status, the study brought together high-throughput TCR immunosequencing, statistical association of individual TCRs with disease status, and machine learning. The later analysis used no new phenotypic data to find candidate immune exposures, relying instead on TCR beta sequences and their occurrence across donors. The number of typed donors differed by locus: about 620-640 for A, B, C, DRB1 and DQB1; 522 for DQA1; about 600 for DPA1; and some 470 for DPB1. Because of strong linkage in the cohort, roughly five DR-DQ haplotypes were treated as single units for association and clustering. Besides the first cohort of around 700 subjects, a separate validation cohort made up of 90 to 150 different subjects was used. In an earlier analysis of over 550 of the donors, high-throughput TCR beta sequencing was used to judge whether each TCR beta V gene segment behaved as functional or pseudogenic. All discovery cohort repertoires had been generated on a single sequencing platform. The genetic ancestry cluster associated with self-reported Caucasian donors included approximately 85% of the 300 to 450 genotyped donors. On average, approximately 250,000 unique TCR beta nucleotide sequences were sequenced per donor among more than 350 genotyped donors of the cohort, with roughly 18% of those sequences being non-productive.

Receptor libraries were prepared by the immunoSEQ multiplex PCR assay. For the multiplex PCR, a mixture combining 60 forward primers for TCR Vbeta segments and 13 reverse primers for TCR Jbeta segments was used. The CDR3 region of rearranged TCR beta genes was amplified from genomic DNA with a multiplex PCR assay. On the Illumina HiSeq System, the amplified TCR beta libraries were sequenced as 87-base-pair reads. Processing in the source paper ran as follows. Across the roughly 640 repertoires, a later analysis counted tens of millions of unique TCR beta chains, around 10 million of which were shared by at least two donors. To remove PCR and sequencing errors, raw reads were error-corrected and collapsed into unique sequences using a nearest-neighbor algorithm that merged closely related sequences. Alignment of CDR3 sequences to IMGT reference sequences was used to assign V, D and J gene segments. For a sequence to be retained, at least a six-nucleotide match to both a V gene segment and a J gene segment was required. Rearrangements were classified as productive when the CDR3 lacked stop codons and remained in frame with V and J, and all other rearrangements were classified as non-productive. Following IMGT convention, CDR3 was defined as the stretch from the second conserved V-encoded cysteine up to the conserved J-encoded phenylalanine. The earlier analysis of a few hundred of the donors excluded sequences that lacked an unambiguous match to a single V gene segment. An earlier analysis of several hundred of the donors called V segments functional above 56.7% productive rearrangements and segregating when the between-donor standard deviation exceeded 5%. A statistical classification framework was developed to diagnose cytomegalovirus status using the catalog of TCR beta chain sequences. In a later analysis, TCR nucleotide sequences were compared against IMGT/GENE-DB human TR gene sequences so that V and J genes could be assigned. Using the TCRdist pipeline, a later analysis assigned CDR3 sequences along with most-parsimonious VDJ recombination scenarios. In a later analysis, every TCR beta chain was defined by the combination of its CDR3 amino acid sequence and its V-gene family, and reads without a unique V-gene family were dropped. To address suspected cross-contamination and a sequencing artifact, a later analysis removed several hundred highly shared, low-generation-probability nucleotide sequences. A later analysis calculated a clonal expansion index for each public chain from normalized within-repertoire ranks of inferred template counts. In a later analysis, generation probabilities were computed using a VDJ recombination model fitted to out-of-frame rearrangements, and the results were checked against IGoR. A later analysis scored TCR-TCR, TCR-HLA and TCR-CMV co-occurrence with hypergeometric tests, applying a repertoire-size bias correction to TCR pairs. False discovery rates were estimated in a later analysis by permuting HLA or CMV assignments 20 times. In a later analysis, co-occurring TCRs were grouped using DBSCAN, and TCRdist sequence similarity was added for clustering within HLA-allele-positive subsets. Repertoires with fewer than 30,000 or more than 120,000 public chains, plus five repertoires with anomalous nucleotide sharing, were excluded from co-occurrence clustering. Entries here come from immuneACCESS through TCRdb and include only in-frame sequences with V and J called. Some clones fail to appear in such tables; in the studies checked, an unresolved V gene covers under half of the shortfall, and the cause of the remainder is unknown. The V and J calls and clone size are taken from that table; D and trimming were inferred from the DNA. In this sample the table shows some 200,000 clones, around four fifths of which occur a single time. The ten largest make up roughly 2.6% of the sample.

The cohort was made up of several hundred healthy bone marrow donors. At the time of sampling, every cohort member was nominally healthy, though immune exposures that went unrecorded were likely present. The donor was CMV seropositive and was included in the group of about 290 seropositive cohort members. A peripheral blood sample was collected from each donor, and TCR beta sequencing was performed on peripheral blood mononuclear cells. The Qiagen DNeasy Blood Extraction Kit was used to extract genomic DNA from the blood cell samples. The germline V gene yields MDHEN for CDR1 and SYDVKM for CDR2. Deletion took 4 bases off V and 9 bases off J, with a span of 13 bases between the germline ends. From the cysteine up to the phenylalanine, the CDR3 has a length of 13 residues. Only the CDR3 DNA stays, 39 bases, in frame from base 1. With regard to this clone: Its recognized antigen is unknown. Base qualities are missing; no much larger clone stands one base away.

What the research found in general, with its limitations: An association between a missense DCLRE1C variant and V-gene and J-gene trimming of TCR beta chains was found in a later genetic analysis and replicated in an independent cohort. Sequencing depth was assumed to be roughly uniform across donors in the presence/absence analyses, though that assumption may not hold. A later analysis associated about 17,000 TCR beta sequences with specific HLA alleles at a false discovery rate of 0.05. According to a later analysis, most CMV-associated TCR beta chains appeared to be HLA-restricted, and the HLA associations seemed to be driven largely by CMV exposure. Several of the top co-occurrence clusters appeared to be linked to parvovirus B19, influenza, CMV and Epstein-Barr virus, according to a later analysis. A further reported finding was that TCR beta sequences accurately predicted the HLA-A and HLA-B alleles for most subjects in the first cohort. In the study, approximately 160 TCR beta chains were listed as associated with cytomegalovirus. A few of the identified cytomegalovirus-associated TCR beta chains were confirmed in vitro to be specific for cytomegalovirus antigens. In an earlier analysis of around 600 of the donors, most TCR beta V segments were observed in productive rearrangements about 87% or about 30% of the time, broadly matching IMGT annotations. Because the 87-base-pair reads could not distinguish some IMGT-functional V segments, including TRBV6-2 and TRBV6-3, those segments were excluded. In a later analysis, the rate of TCR association differed among HLA loci, with DRB1 alleles having the most associated TCRs and HLA-C alleles having the fewest. Because counts were too low, 15 to 20 rarely observed V segments, including chromosome 9 orphons, were excluded from the earlier analysis of around 640 of the donors. Across donors, most TCR sequences were observed very rarely, whereas some public TCRs were present in many individuals. The sequencing pipeline was judged likely to have produced a cluster of highly shared sequence variants as a technical artifact. Strong co-occurrence of HLA alleles, especially DR and DQ, made assigning TCR associations to individual alleles difficult. The cohort was sequenced for TCR beta chains only, and without alpha or paired-chain data the features that could be detected were limited. The authors suggested that the approach could potentially be extended to other disease states and immunological phenotypes. The classifier was reported to diagnose cytomegalovirus status with high specificity and sensitivity in both the original cohort and the validation cohort. In a later genetic analysis, fewer N-insertions in productive TCRs were reported among donors in an Asian-associated ancestry cluster than the roughly 700-donor mean. In a later analysis, HLA-associated TCR beta chains showed more clonal expansion and lower generation probabilities than non-associated chains that were equally common. CMV serostatus was the only immune exposure information available for the cohort. Because HLA typing was missing for some donors at each locus, association tests included only the typed subset. Correlated functional status among segregating V segments might reflect linkage disequilibrium, but an unknown experimental factor could not be ruled out.

This TCR came from a woman aged 45-60 years in good health and CMV-seropositive. Sequenced: PBMCs. The chain is made from TRBV28 and TRBJ1-3, and TRBD1 may be the D gene, going by 5 matching bases. CDR3 protein: CASSSGITGTIYF. The sequence in DNA is TGTGCCAGCAGTTCAGGGATCACTGGCACCATATATTTT. The full variable domain, with segments outside the CDR3 supplied by the reference TRBV28 and TRBJ1-3 proteins, appears as DVKVTQSSRYLVKRTGEKVFLECVQDMDHENMFWYRQDPGLGLRLIYFSYDVKMKEKGDIPEGYSVSREKKERFSLILESASTNQTSMYLCASSSGITGTIYFGEGSWLTVV.